This section outlines one T cell receptor beta chain sequence together with its context. This CDR3 spans 14 amino acids. V was pared by 3 bases and J by 5 bases, with 13 bases between. Germline values: CDR1 MGHRA, CDR2 YSYEKL. TCRdb analysed the RACE reads with MiXCR anew, one entry per CDR3 protein. The sample yields about 85,000 distinct CDR3 sequences, roughly 11% seen once. This sample is part of a study of human T cells and chemical hapten exposure. Regarding time point: patch test 2, 6 weeks after DPC sensitization. Treatment here: therapeutic diphenylcyclopropenone sensitization with weekly scalp DPC.

The chain uses TRBV4-1 and TRBJ1-1, with D maybe TRBD1 (5 bases). The source was whole blood, collected in connection with sensitization to the hapten diphenylcyclopropenone (DPC). This receptor was obtained from a man aged 18 to 29 with alopecia areata. Some clones in this sample may be carry-over from other donors' samples. Here the CDR3 DNA reads TGCGCCAGCAGCCAGAATTGGGGCAGTACTGAAGCTTTCTTT. Encoded protein: CASSQNWGSTEAFF.